This T cell receptor beta chain emerged from a study of blood T cell repertoires in COVID-19. V shed 3 bases and J shed 5 bases, with 13 bases lying between them. The CDR3 contains 14 residues. Germline CDR1 and CDR2: MDHEN and SYDVKM. As processed by the authors: Estimation of nucleated cell counts relied on the amplification of reference gene primers. Repertoires were generated with immunoSEQ multiplex PCR, while TCRdb's copy carries only in-frame clones and drops some. V, J and clone size derive from that table, while D and trimming were established from the DNA sequence. The sample contains a few hundred thousand clones, 85% to 90% of which appear only once.

The rearrangement joins TRBV28 to TRBJ2-5; D is perhaps TRBD2 (5 bases). The TCR originated in a woman in her 30s with COVID-19, enrolled during active disease. The sequencing input was peripheral blood. The chain's CDR3 is CASSFTLRRETQYF. CDR3 nucleotide sequence: TGTGCCAGCAGTTTTACGCTGCGGAGGGAGACCCAGTACTTC.